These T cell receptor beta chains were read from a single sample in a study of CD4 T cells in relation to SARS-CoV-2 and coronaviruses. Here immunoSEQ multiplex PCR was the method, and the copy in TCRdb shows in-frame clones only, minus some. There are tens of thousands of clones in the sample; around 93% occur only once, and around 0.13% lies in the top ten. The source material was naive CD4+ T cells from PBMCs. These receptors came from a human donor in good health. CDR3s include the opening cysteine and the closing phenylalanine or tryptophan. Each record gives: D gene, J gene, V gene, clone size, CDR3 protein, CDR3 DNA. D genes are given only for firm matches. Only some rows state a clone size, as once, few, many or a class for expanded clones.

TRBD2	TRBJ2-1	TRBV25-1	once	CASRTTTSGRRRNEQFF	TGTGCCAGCAGAACGACGACTAGCGGGAGGAGGAGGAATGAGCAGTTCTTC
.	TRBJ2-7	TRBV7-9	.	CASSFASSYEQYF	TGTGCCAGCAGCTTCGCTAGCTCCTACGAGCAGTACTTC
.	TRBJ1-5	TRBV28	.	CASSPMTGMVNQPQHF	TGTGCCAGCAGTCCCATGACAGGTATGGTCAATCAGCCCCAGCATTTT
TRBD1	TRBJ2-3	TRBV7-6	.	CASSKRQGAVGDTQYF	TGTGCCAGCAGCAAGAGACAGGGGGCCGTAGGAGATACGCAGTATTTT
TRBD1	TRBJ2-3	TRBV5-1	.	CASSPPGGPTDTQYF	TGCGCCAGCAGCCCACCAGGGGGCCCCACAGATACGCAGTATTTT
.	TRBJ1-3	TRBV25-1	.	CASSPQTSGNTIYF	TGTGCCAGCAGTCCACAGACCTCTGGAAACACCATATATTTT
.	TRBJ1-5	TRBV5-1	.	CASSLVPDNQPQHF	TGCGCCAGCAGCTTGGTGCCCGACAATCAGCCCCAGCATTTT
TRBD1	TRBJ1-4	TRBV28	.	CASRPGDRGREKLFF	TGTGCCAGCAGACCAGGGGACAGGGGGCGGGAAAAACTGTTTTTT
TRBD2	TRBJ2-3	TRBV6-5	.	CASSKLAGGPDTQYF	TGTGCCAGCAGTAAACTAGCGGGAGGGCCGGATACGCAGTATTTT
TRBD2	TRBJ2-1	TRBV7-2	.	CASSPELAAGNNEQFF	TGTGCCAGCAGCCCAGAACTAGCGGCAGGGAACAATGAGCAGTTCTTC
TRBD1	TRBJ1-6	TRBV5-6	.	CASSLLGTGNSPLHF	TGTGCCAGCAGCTTGTTGGGGACAGGGAATTCACCCCTCCACTTT
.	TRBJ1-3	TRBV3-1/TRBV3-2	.	CASSQGGGHSYTIYF	TGTGCCAGCAGCCAAGGGGGGGGACACTCTTACACCATATATTTT
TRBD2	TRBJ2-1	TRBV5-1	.	CASSFLAGGSYNEQFF	TGCGCCAGCAGCTTCTTAGCGGGAGGGTCATACAATGAGCAGTTCTTC
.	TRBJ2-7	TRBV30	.	CAWSVPDGRDEQYF	TGTGCCTGGAGTGTACCGGACGGGAGAGACGAGCAGTACTTC
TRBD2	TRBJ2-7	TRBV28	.	CASLGLAGGRGSYEQYF	TGTGCCAGCCTGGGACTAGCGGGAGGCAGGGGTTCCTACGAGCAGTACTTC
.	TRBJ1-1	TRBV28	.	CASSPLGGPEAFF	TGTGCCAGCAGTCCGCTGGGGGGGCCTGAAGCTTTCTTT
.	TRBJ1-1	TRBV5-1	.	CASSLEGQANTEAFF	TGCGCCAGCAGCTTGGAGGGACAAGCGAACACTGAAGCTTTCTTT
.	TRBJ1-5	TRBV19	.	CASSRGASNQPQHF	TGTGCCAGTAGCCGTGGGGCTAGCAATCAGCCCCAGCATTTT
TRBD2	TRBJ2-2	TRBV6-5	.	CASGKGLASSGELFF	TGTGCCAGCGGAAAGGGACTAGCAAGTTCCGGGGAGCTGTTTTTT
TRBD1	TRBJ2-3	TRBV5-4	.	CASSWRTGTDTQYF	TGTGCCAGCAGCTGGAGGACAGGGACAGATACGCAGTATTTT
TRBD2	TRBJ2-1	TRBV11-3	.	CASSLDMRAGGPAEQFF	TGTGCCAGCAGCTTAGATATGAGGGCGGGAGGGCCGGCTGAGCAGTTCTTC
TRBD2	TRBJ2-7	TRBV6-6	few	CASSYPGLATYEQYF	TGTGCCAGCAGTTACCCGGGACTAGCTACCTACGAGCAGTACTTC
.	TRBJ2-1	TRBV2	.	CASSSFYPSYNEQFF	TGTGCCAGCAGTTCCTTCTACCCCTCCTACAATGAGCAGTTCTTC
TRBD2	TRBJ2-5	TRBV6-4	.	CASSPGTSGRVETQYF	TGTGCCAGCAGTCCCGGGACTAGCGGGAGGGTCGAGACCCAGTACTTC
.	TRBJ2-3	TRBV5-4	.	CASSSPGAPPDTQYF	TGTGCCAGCAGCTCGCCGGGGGCACCCCCAGATACGCAGTATTTT
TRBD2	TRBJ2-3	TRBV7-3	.	CASSLTAGASGIGDTQYF	TGTGCCAGCAGCTTAACCGCGGGGGCTAGCGGGATAGGCGATACGCAGTATTTT
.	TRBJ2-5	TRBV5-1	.	CASSLATGGQETQYF	TGCGCCAGCAGCTTGGCTACAGGCGGGCAAGAGACCCAGTACTTC
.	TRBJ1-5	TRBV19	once	CASSIVWGFVSNQPQHF	TGTGCCAGTAGTATAGTATGGGGGTTTGTGAGCAATCAGCCCCAGCATTTT
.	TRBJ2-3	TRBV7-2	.	CASSLNPTGSSTDTQYF	TGTGCCAGCAGCTTGAATCCAACTGGCAGTAGCACAGATACGCAGTATTTT
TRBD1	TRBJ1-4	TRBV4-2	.	CASSQDLDREGEKLFF	TGTGCCAGCAGCCAAGATCTCGACAGGGAGGGTGAAAAACTGTTTTTT
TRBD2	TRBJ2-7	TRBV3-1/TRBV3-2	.	CASSHPDLTSPYEQYF	TGTGCCAGCAGCCACCCCGATCTGACTAGCCCCTACGAGCAGTACTTC
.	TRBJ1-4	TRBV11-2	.	CASSPMGRANEKLFF	TGTGCCAGCAGCCCCATGGGGAGGGCTAATGAAAAACTGTTTTTT
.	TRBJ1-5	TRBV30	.	CAWSHGEYQPQHF	TGTGCCTGGAGTCACGGGGAATACCAGCCCCAGCATTTT
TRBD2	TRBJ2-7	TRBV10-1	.	CASSESSGIGQYF	TGCGCCAGCAGTGAGTCGAGCGGGATCGGGCAGTACTTC
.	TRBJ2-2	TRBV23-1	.	CASSQCFVNTGELFF	TGCGCCAGCAGTCAGTGCTTTGTGAACACCGGGGAGCTGTTTTTT
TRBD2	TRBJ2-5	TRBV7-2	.	CASSSSPGGETQYF	TGTGCCAGCAGCTCCTCCCCGGGGGGAGAGACCCAGTACTTC
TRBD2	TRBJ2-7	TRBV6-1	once	CASSEAAGALGEQYF	TGTGCCAGCAGTGAAGCGGCGGGAGCGTTGGGCGAGCAGTACTTC
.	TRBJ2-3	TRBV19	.	CASSPWEVTDTQYF	TGTGCCAGTAGTCCGTGGGAGGTAACAGATACGCAGTATTTT
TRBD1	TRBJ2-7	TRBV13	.	CASSRDRSTYEQYF	TGTGCCAGCAGCAGGGACAGGTCAACCTACGAGCAGTACTTC
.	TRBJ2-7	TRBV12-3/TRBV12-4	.	CASSYTRGEQYF	TGTGCCAGCAGTTATACGAGGGGCGAGCAGTACTTC